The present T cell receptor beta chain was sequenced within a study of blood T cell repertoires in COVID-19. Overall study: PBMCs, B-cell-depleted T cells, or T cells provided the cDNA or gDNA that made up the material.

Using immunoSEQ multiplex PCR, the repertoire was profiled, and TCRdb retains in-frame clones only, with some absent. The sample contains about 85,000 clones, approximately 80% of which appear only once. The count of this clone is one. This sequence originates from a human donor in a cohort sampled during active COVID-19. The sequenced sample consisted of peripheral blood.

The CDR3 DNA follows: TGTGCCAGCATCGGGGACTACTACAATGAGCAGTTCTTC. Its translation is CASIGDYYNEQFF. The chain has TRBV2 and TRBJ2-1; 7 bases map to TRBD2. The J segment lost 3 bases and the V segment lost 7 bases, leaving 3 bases of the junction unmatched. CDR3 length equals 13 residues. Germline lookup yields CDR1 SNHLY and CDR2 FYNNEI.